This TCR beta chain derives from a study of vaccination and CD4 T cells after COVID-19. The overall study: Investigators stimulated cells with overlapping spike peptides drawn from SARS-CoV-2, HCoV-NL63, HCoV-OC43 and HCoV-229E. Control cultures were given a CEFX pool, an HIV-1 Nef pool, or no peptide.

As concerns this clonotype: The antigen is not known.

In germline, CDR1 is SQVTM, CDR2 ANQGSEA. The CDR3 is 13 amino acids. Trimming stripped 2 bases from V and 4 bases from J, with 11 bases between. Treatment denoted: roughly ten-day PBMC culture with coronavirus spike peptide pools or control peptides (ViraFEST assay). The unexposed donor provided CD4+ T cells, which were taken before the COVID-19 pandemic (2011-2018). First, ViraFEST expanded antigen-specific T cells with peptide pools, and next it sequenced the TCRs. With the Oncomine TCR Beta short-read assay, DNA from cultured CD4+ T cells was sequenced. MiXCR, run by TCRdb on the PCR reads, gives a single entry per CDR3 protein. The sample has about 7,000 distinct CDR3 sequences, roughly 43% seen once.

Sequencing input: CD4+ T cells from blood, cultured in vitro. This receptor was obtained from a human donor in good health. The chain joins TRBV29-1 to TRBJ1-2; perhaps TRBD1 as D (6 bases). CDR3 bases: TGCAGCGTTGAACCGATGGACAGCTATGGCTACACCTTC. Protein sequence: CSVEPMDSYGYTF.